The sequence of this T cell receptor beta chain was determined in a study of response to subunit inactivated influenza vaccine. Notes on the study in general: Authors proposed each seasonal influenza vaccination draws in few new T cells.

TCRdb re-derived calls from the RT-PCR reads in MiXCR, one entry per CDR3 protein. The table records around 580,000 distinct CDR3 sequences, about 15% of them present only once. This clonotype was seen a handful of times. Its antigen is not known. The sample was PBMCs from blood, taken approximately 13 days after vaccination. The receptor was isolated from a man aged 45 to 65 who received an inactivated influenza vaccine.

CDR3 region: CASSVVEFGQPQHF. Here the CDR3 DNA reads TGTGCCAGCAGCGTAGTGGAATTCGGACAGCCCCAGCATTTT. This rearrangement joins TRBV9 to TRBJ1-5; D call uncertain. Germline CDR1 is SGDLS and CDR2 is YYNGEE. CDR3 length equals 14 residues. V lost 0 bases and J lost 7, with 11 bases in between.